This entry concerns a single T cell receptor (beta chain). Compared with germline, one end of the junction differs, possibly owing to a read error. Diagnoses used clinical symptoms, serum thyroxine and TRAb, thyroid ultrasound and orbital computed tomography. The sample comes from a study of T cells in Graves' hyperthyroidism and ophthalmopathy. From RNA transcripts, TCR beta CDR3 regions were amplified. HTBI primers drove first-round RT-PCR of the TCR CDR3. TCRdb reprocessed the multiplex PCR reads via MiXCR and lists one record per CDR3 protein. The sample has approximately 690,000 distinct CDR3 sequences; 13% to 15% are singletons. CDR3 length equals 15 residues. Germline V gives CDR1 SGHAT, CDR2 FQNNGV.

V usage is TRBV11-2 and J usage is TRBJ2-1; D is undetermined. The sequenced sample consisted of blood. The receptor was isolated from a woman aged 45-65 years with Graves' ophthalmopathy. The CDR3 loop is CASSSTHSSYNEQLF. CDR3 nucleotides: TGTGCCAGCAGCTCGACTCATAGCTCCTACAATGAGCAGCTCTTC.